The 28 T cell receptor beta chains in this list originate from one sample, sequenced in a study of control samples from healthy donors and cancer patients. Only in-frame clones appear in the TCRdb table, and some are missing; sequencing was by immunoSEQ multiplex PCR. The sample has about 130,000 clones, just under 95% seen once; the top ten hold less than 4%. Sequenced: blood. Receptor source: a man aged 25-40 years in good health.

J is TRBJ1-6 and V is TRBV27; 9 bases are a match to TRBD1. The CDR3 sequence is 13 residues long. Germline CDR1 MNHEY, CDR2 SMNVEV (reference sequence). Germline trimming cut 6 bases from V and 8 bases from J; bases unmatched to any gene: 2. CDR3 sequence reads: CASRQGAYSPLHF. The CDR3, as DNA: TGTGCCAGCAGACAGGGGGCGTATTCACCCCTCCACTTT.

The chain is built from TRBV27 and TRBJ1-2; 8 nucleotides line up with TRBD1. The CDR3 loop spans 15 amino acids. In germline, CDR1 is MNHEY, CDR2 SMNVEV (reference sequence). After removal of 1 base from V and 5 bases from J, the junction contained 6 bases not matched to a gene. The CDR3 DNA reads as TGTGCCAGCAGTTTATGGGGACAGGAAGGATATGGCTACACCTTC. It encodes CASSLWGQEGYGYTF.

V usage is TRBV19 and J usage is TRBJ1-4; 10 bases are a match to TRBD1. This CDR3 is built from 15 residues. V shed 6 bases and J 0 bases; nucleotides not matched to a gene: 1. In germline, CDR1 is LNHDA, CDR2 SQIVND (reference sequence). The DNA for the CDR3 is TGTGCCAGTAGGGACAGGGGGACAACTAATGAAAAACTGTTTTTT. It codes for CASRDRGTTNEKLFF.

V gene TRBV6-1 combines with J gene TRBJ2-1, with 9 bases fitting TRBD2. This CDR3 region has 14 residues. In germline, CDR1 is MNHNS, CDR2 SASEGT. Unmatched junction bases numbered 6, after V lost 3 bases and J lost 9 bases. The CDR3 sequence: CASSEQRGAGEQFF. CDR3 bases: TGTGCCAGCAGTGAGCAGCGGGGGGCGGGTGAGCAGTTCTTC.

V is TRBV10-1 and J is TRBJ2-1; the D is unclear. The CDR3 contains 13 residues. Per the germline V gene, CDR1 is WNHNN and CDR2 is SYGVQD (reference sequence). V lost 3 bases and J 4 bases, leaving 7 bases between the germline ends. Written as DNA, the CDR3 is TGCGCCAGCAGTGATAGTACATACAATGAGCAGTTCTTC. It codes for CASSDSTYNEQFF.

The J gene is TRBJ2-3, the V gene TRBV30; 9 positions agree with TRBD1. The germline V gene has CDR1 GTSNPN and CDR2 SVGIG (reference sequence). The CDR3 extends over 15 amino acids. With 1 base clipped from V and 1 base from J, the junction kept 3 bases outside the gene matches. CDR3 sequence (DNA): TGTGCCTGGAGTGGATGGACAGGGGGCACAGATACGCAGTATTTT. It encodes CAWSGWTGGTDTQYF.

The gene calls are TRBV9 and TRBJ2-1, with a weak D call TRBD2 (7 bases). Germline assignment: CDR1 SGDLS and CDR2 YYNGEE. The ends were cut back, 4 bases at V and 3 bases at J, with 14 bases in the middle. This CDR3 has 15 amino acids. CDR3 in amino acids: CASSPFGGLYNEQFF. CDR3 in DNA: TGTGCCAGCAGCCCATTCGGGGGGCTCTACAATGAGCAGTTCTTC. The full variable domain, rest sourced from reference TRBV9 and TRBJ2-1, is DSGVTQTPKHLITATGQRVTLRCSPRSGDLSVYWYQQSLDQGLQFLIQYYNGEERAKGNILERFSAQQFPDLHSELNLSSLELGDSALYFCASSPFGGLYNEQFFGPGTRLTVL.

J is TRBJ2-7 and V is TRBV7-9; 12 nucleotides line up with TRBD1. With 5 bases clipped from V and 3 bases from J, the junction kept 5 bases outside the gene matches. CDR1 is SEHNR and CDR2 is FQNEAQ in the germline V gene (reference sequence). This CDR3 is 15 amino acids long. The CDR3 sequence is CASSAGQGAGYEQYF. The DNA for the CDR3 is TGTGCCAGCAGCGCGGGACAGGGGGCCGGCTACGAGCAGTACTTC.

CDR3 nucleotide sequence: TGTGCCAGCTCACCATCTAGGCGGGGGGGCCCAGATACGCAGTATTTT. It translates to CASSPSRRGGPDTQYF. V gene TRBV18 combines with J gene TRBJ2-3, with 9 bases fitting TRBD2. J gave up 4 bases and V 2 bases, and 7 bases lay outside the gene matches. The CDR3 contains 16 residues. Germline CDR1 and CDR2: KGHSH and LQKENI.

This chain links TRBV18 with TRBJ2-7; 10 bases are a match to TRBD2. Germline assignment: CDR1 KGHSH and CDR2 LQKENI. Trimming cost V 5 bases and J 5 bases; bases outside gene matches: 12. CDR3 size: 16 residues. CDR3 bases: TGTGCCAGCTCATCCGGCGGGGGGACTAGCGAACACGAGCAGTACTTC. Translated: CASSSGGGTSEHEQYF. Full variable domain (remainder filled in from reference TRBV18 and TRBJ2-7): NAGVMQNPRHLVRRRGQEARLRCSPMKGHSHVYWYRQLPEEGLKFMVYLQKENIIDESGMPKERFSAEFPKEGPSILRIQQVVRGDSAAYFCASSSGGGTSEHEQYFGPGTRLTVT.

The rearrangement joins TRBV5-4 to TRBJ2-7, with TRBD2 matching over 7 bases. This CDR3 is 14 amino acids long. The germline V gene has CDR1 SGHNT and CDR2 YYREEE (reference sequence). V lost 2 bases, J lost 2 bases, and 4 bases stayed unmatched. In nucleotides, the CDR3 is TGTGCCAGCAGCTTCTCGAGCGGGACCTACGAGCAGTACTTC. Translated, it gives CASSFSSGTYEQYF.

The genes are TRBV5-1 and TRBJ2-7; 8 bases are shared with TRBD1. This CDR3 region has 15 residues. The germline gives CDR1 SGHRS, CDR2 YFSETQ. V was pared by 6 bases and J by 3 bases, with 11 bases of the junction left unmatched. CDR3 DNA: TGCGCCAGCATGCCAGGACAGGGTGCAGGCTACGAGCAGTACTTC. Translated: CASMPGQGAGYEQYF.

The chain uses TRBV7-3 and TRBJ2-1; 7 bases align to TRBD2. Unmatched junction bases numbered 13, after V lost 5 bases and J lost 6 bases. The CDR3 is 16 amino acids. Germline lookup yields CDR1 SGHTA and CDR2 FQGTGA. This CDR3 reads CASSPRSGGPINEQFF. CDR3 bases: TGTGCCAGCAGCCCAAGGTCGGGGGGTCCCATCAATGAGCAGTTCTTC. Combining the CDR3 with reference TRBV7-3 and TRBJ2-1 gives the whole variable domain GAGVSQTPSNKVTEKGKYVELRCDPISGHTALYWYRQSLGQGPEFLIYFQGTGAADDSGLPNDRFFAVRPEGSVSTLKIQRTERGDSAVYLCASSPRSGGPINEQFFGPGTRLTVL.

This chain connects TRBV28 to TRBJ1-6; D may be TRBD1 (5 bases). The CDR3 totals 15 residues. The V end was cut by 3 bases, the J end by 0 bases, with 6 bases between. Germline V lookup: CDR1 MDHEN, CDR2 SYDVKM. The CDR3 nucleotides read TGTGCCAGCAGTTTGGGGGGCTCCTATAATTCACCCCTCCACTTT. It yields the protein CASSLGGSYNSPLHF.

This clone showed up just once. The chain combines TRBV6-6 with TRBJ2-7, with 10 bases identical to TRBD1. Germline V gene lookup returns CDR1 MNHNY and CDR2 SVGAGI (reference sequence). V shed 0 bases, J shed 6 bases, and the junction held 5 bases outside the gene matches. This CDR3 spans 15 amino acids. The CDR3 is CASSYSGTGVVEQYF. In nucleotides, the CDR3 is TGTGCCAGCAGTTACTCCGGGACAGGGGTGGTCGAGCAGTACTTC.

The chain couples TRBV7-2 to TRBJ2-7, with D uncertain. Trimming pared 1 base from V and 6 bases from J, leaving 7 bases between. The CDR3 extends over 12 amino acids. Germline CDR1 and CDR2: SGHTA and FQGNSA. The CDR3 DNA sequence: TGTGCCAGCAGCTTAGGGTCGAGCGAGCAGTACTTC. Translated, it gives CASSLGSSEQYF.

The rearrangement links TRBV5-5 to TRBJ1-4; TRBD1 is a possible D gene (6 bases). CDR1 is SGHKS and CDR2 is YYEKEE in the germline V gene (reference sequence). Trimming cost V 0 bases and J 7 bases, with 10 bases left between them. The CDR3 is 14 amino acids. CDR3 coding DNA: TGTGCCAGCAGCTTGGTGCAGGGGATTGAAAAACTGTTTTTT. Translating it yields CASSLVQGIEKLFF.

V usage is TRBV2 and J usage is TRBJ1-4, with D unresolved. The V end lost 5 bases, the J end lost 6 bases, and 10 bases lay between the germline ends. This CDR3 is 13 amino acids long. Germline V CDR1 and CDR2: SNHLY, FYNNEI. CDR3 protein: CASSRELDEKLFF. The CDR3 bases are TGTGCCAGCAGTCGGGAATTGGATGAAAAACTGTTTTTT.

A single count supports this clone. V usage is TRBV28 and J usage is TRBJ1-2; possible D gene TRBD1, 6 bases. The CDR3 is 12 residues long. V was cut by 7 bases and J by 8 bases, with 14 bases left in between. Germline loops: CDR1 MDHEN, CDR2 SYDVKM. The CDR3 here is CASTPRTDGYTF. The CDR3 DNA reads TGTGCCAGCACTCCCCGGACAGACGGCTACACCTTC.

This chain joins TRBV6-1 and TRBJ1-2, with D possibly matching TRBD1 (6 bases). The V end was cut by 3 bases, the J end by 5 bases, with 7 bases between. Germline values: CDR1 MNHNS, CDR2 SASEGT. The CDR3 length is 12 residues. The CDR3 reads CASSDRGYGYTF. The CDR3 nucleotides are TGTGCCAGCAGTGACAGGGGTTATGGCTACACCTTC.

The rearrangement links TRBV2 to TRBJ1-2; possible D gene TRBD1, 6 bases. Trimming stripped 7 bases from V and 1 base from J, with 22 bases between. The CDR3 extends over 17 amino acids. Germline values: CDR1 SNHLY, CDR2 FYNNEI. CDR3 sequence reads: CASMQRLGHLVNYGYTF. The CDR3 DNA is TGTGCCAGCATGCAAAGGTTGGGACACCTTGTTAACTATGGCTACACCTTC.

J is TRBJ2-7 and V is TRBV6-5, with D possibly TRBD2 on 5 matching bases. The germline V gene has CDR1 MNHEY and CDR2 SVGAGI. The germline V and J ends were trimmed by 8 bases and 2 bases, with 13 bases remaining between them. The CDR3 extends over 13 amino acids. The CDR3 DNA reads as TGTGCCAGCCGCCCAGGACTGGCCTACGAGCAGTACTTC. Its translation: CASRPGLAYEQYF.

This chain joins TRBV2 and TRBJ2-1, with a tentative D call TRBD1 (6 bases). CDR3 length: 17 residues. Germline CDR1 and CDR2: SNHLY and FYNNEI. Trimming cost V 2 bases and J 2 bases, with 16 bases left between them. The chain's CDR3 is CASSETEDRSAYNEQFF. In DNA form, the CDR3 reads TGTGCCAGCAGTGAAACGGAAGACAGGTCCGCCTACAATGAGCAGTTCTTC.

The V and J genes are TRBV7-3 and TRBJ2-6; 13 nucleotides match TRBD2. The ends lost 6 bases at V and 4 bases at J; junction bases unmatched: 6. The CDR3 is 17 amino acids. Germline CDR1 reads SGHTA; CDR2 reads FQGTGA. In nucleotides, the CDR3 is TGTGCCAGCAGAACCGGGACTAGCGGGGCGGGGGCCAACGTCCTGACTTTC. This translates into CASRTGTSGAGANVLTF. The full variable domain, with the rest looked up from reference TRBV7-3 and TRBJ2-6, is GAGVSQTPSNKVTEKGKYVELRCDPISGHTALYWYRQSLGQGPEFLIYFQGTGAADDSGLPNDRFFAVRPEGSVSTLKIQRTERGDSAVYLCASRTGTSGAGANVLTFGAGSRLTVL.

J is TRBJ1-4 and V is TRBV7-2; 7 positions agree with TRBD1. The J segment lost 5 bases and the V segment lost 3 bases, leaving 9 bases of the junction unmatched. Germline values: CDR1 SGHTA, CDR2 FQGNSA. The CDR3 loop spans 16 amino acids. The DNA for the CDR3 is TGTGCCAGCAGCTTCCCACCGGGACAGACGAATGAAAAACTGTTTTTT. Its translation: CASSFPPGQTNEKLFF.

The chain combines TRBV10-1 with TRBJ2-7, with D possibly being TRBD1 or TRBD2 (5 bases each). CDR1 is WNHNN and CDR2 is SYGVQD in the germline V gene (reference sequence). Trimming took off 2 bases at V and 2 bases at J, with 16 bases between the two ends. This CDR3 region has 16 residues. The CDR3 region is CASSEGRRDGAYEQYF. Written as DNA, the CDR3 is TGCGCCAGCAGTGAGGGTCGTCGGGACGGAGCCTACGAGCAGTACTTC.

The rearrangement links TRBV2 to TRBJ2-1; TRBD2 aligns across 7 bases. Per germline, CDR1 SNHLY and CDR2 FYNNEI. Unmatched junction bases numbered 5, after V lost 6 bases and J lost 0 bases. This CDR3 is 15 amino acids long. CDR3: CASRSPGGSYNEQFF. In DNA form, the CDR3 reads TGTGCCAGCAGGAGCCCGGGGGGCTCCTACAATGAGCAGTTCTTC.

This clone has only one observation. The CDR3 region has the DNA TGTGCCAGCAGTGACTCGAAACACCACGAGCAGTACTTC. Translating gives CASSDSKHHEQYF. This sequence joins TRBV6-4 and TRBJ2-7; no firm D call. The CDR3 runs 13 residues. Per the germline V gene, CDR1 is MRHNA and CDR2 is SNTAGT. V was cut by 0 bases and J by 5 bases, with 8 bases left in between.